This is a list of T cell receptor beta chains from one sample in a study of beta chain features in type 1 diabetes. Clones were read by immunoSEQ multiplex PCR, and TCRdb kept only the in-frame ones, dropping some. The sample includes more than 100,000 clones, over 25% seen only once; the top ten take about 0.57%. The sequenced sample consisted of central memory CD4+ T cells from blood. These receptor sequences come from a young woman with type 1 diabetes. The CDR3 runs from the conserved cysteine through the conserved F or W. The D gene is left open where the match is weak. Clone size appears in some rows only: once, few, many, or a class for an expanded clone.

v_call	clone_size	d_call	j_call	cdr3_aa	cdr3_nt
TRBV6-6	few	TRBD2	TRBJ2-1	CASTQEGLAAHNEQFF	TGTGCCAGCACCCAGGAAGGACTAGCGGCTCACAATGAGCAGTTCTTC
TRBV28	few	TRBD2	TRBJ2-3	CASSPQGSGRTDTQYF	TGTGCCAGCAGCCCCCAGGGTAGCGGGAGAACAGATACGCAGTATTTT
TRBV19	-	-	TRBJ1-5	CASRTDNQPQHF	TGTGCCAGTAGAACAGACAATCAGCCCCAGCATTTT
TRBV18	few	-	TRBJ2-5	CASSVGAEETQYF	TGTGCCAGTTCGGTAGGGGCAGAAGAGACCCAGTACTTC
TRBV6-1	few	-	TRBJ2-5	CASSEASDSSRGETQYF	TGTGCCAGCAGTGAAGCGTCGGACAGTTCGCGGGGGGAGACCCAGTACTTC
TRBV7-2	few	-	TRBJ2-7	CASSYQGGSNEQYF	TGTGCCAGCAGCTACCAGGGCGGTTCGAACGAGCAGTACTTC
TRBV10-3	few	-	TRBJ2-3	CAISERAGWADTQYF	TGTGCCATCAGTGAGCGAGCGGGTTGGGCAGATACGCAGTATTTT
TRBV7-8	-	-	TRBJ1-2	CASSLERLYGYTF	TGTGCCAGCAGCTTAGAGAGACTGTATGGCTACACCTTC
TRBV7-2	-	-	TRBJ2-1	CASSLSVGVWDEQFF	TGTGCCAGCAGCTTATCAGTGGGAGTATGGGATGAGCAGTTCTTC
TRBV28	-	-	TRBJ2-7	CASSLLYEQYF	TGTGCCAGCAGTTTACTCTACGAGCAGTACTTC
TRBV5-1	-	TRBD1	TRBJ2-5	CASSLEGGWGTQYF	TGCGCCAGCAGCTTGGAAGGGGGCTGGGGGACCCAGTACTTC
TRBV7-9	few	-	TRBJ2-7	CASSSRPQGLGSGYEQYF	TGTGCCAGCAGCTCGCGGCCACAGGGGCTGGGTAGCGGCTACGAGCAGTACTTC
TRBV28	few	TRBD1	TRBJ1-3	CASSPPSGTGSGNTIYF	TGTGCCAGCAGTCCGCCATCCGGGACAGGCTCTGGAAACACCATATATTTT
TRBV14	-	TRBD1	TRBJ1-1	CASSRGQGEKAFF	TGTGCCAGCAGCCGGGGACAGGGAGAAAAAGCTTTCTTT
TRBV4-3	-	-	TRBJ1-1	CASRMLGRVGWDTEAFF	TGCGCCAGCAGAATGCTAGGGCGGGTGGGCTGGGACACTGAAGCTTTCTTT
TRBV28	few	-	TRBJ2-5	CASSFAGPKAQYF	TGTGCCAGCAGTTTTGCAGGGCCCAAGGCCCAGTACTTC
TRBV4-1	few	-	TRBJ2-7	CASSRQSSYEQYF	TGCGCCAGCAGCCGACAGAGCTCCTACGAGCAGTACTTC
TRBV29-1	few	TRBD1	TRBJ2-5	CSVAGTEETQYF	TGCAGCGTTGCCGGGACAGAAGAGACCCAGTACTTC
TRBV2	-	-	TRBJ2-3	CASTGNMDTQYF	TGTGCCAGCACCGGGAATATGGATACGCAGTATTTT
TRBV11-2	few	-	TRBJ1-2	CASSLEGQSYGYTF	TGTGCCAGCAGCTTAGAGGGGCAGTCCTATGGCTACACCTTC
TRBV30	few	-	TRBJ1-5	CAWSVSDRRDQPQHF	TGTGCCTGGAGTGTAAGTGACAGGAGAGATCAGCCCCAGCATTTT
TRBV4-3	few	TRBD1	TRBJ1-2	CASSHVGDRGRNGYTF	TGCGCCAGCAGCCATGTCGGGGACAGGGGGCGAAATGGCTACACCTTC
TRBV9	-	TRBD1	TRBJ2-2	CASSVQGAGAGELFF	TGTGCCAGCAGCGTACAGGGGGCGGGCGCCGGGGAGCTGTTTTTT
TRBV7-3	-	TRBD2	TRBJ2-3	CASSTGTSGSDTQYF	TGTGCCAGCAGCACTGGGACTAGCGGCTCAGATACGCAGTATTTT
TRBV5-4	many	-	TRBJ2-1	CASSLAPGDLLFF	TGTGCCAGCAGCTTGGCTCCGGGGGATTTACTGTTCTTC
TRBV5-1	few	TRBD2	TRBJ2-1	CASSLALAGHNEQFF	TGCGCCAGCAGCTTGGCTCTAGCGGGGCACAATGAGCAGTTCTTC
TRBV5-1	-	-	TRBJ2-7	CASSLDGTAPYEQYF	TGCGCCAGCAGCCTGGACGGGACTGCCCCCTACGAGCAGTACTTC
TRBV2	few	TRBD2	TRBJ2-3	CASRTSGSGKDTQYF	TGTGCCAGCAGGACTAGCGGGAGCGGGAAAGATACGCAGTATTTT
TRBV7-2	-	TRBD1	TRBJ2-5	CASSVSGTGGPETQYF	TGTGCCAGCAGCGTGTCCGGGACAGGGGGTCCCGAGACCCAGTACTTC
TRBV19	-	TRBD2	TRBJ2-3	CASSIASGSTDTQYF	TGTGCCAGTAGTATAGCTAGCGGGAGCACAGATACGCAGTATTTT
TRBV5-6	-	TRBD2	TRBJ2-3	CASSLRSGRGYITDTQYF	TGTGCCAGCAGCTTGAGGAGCGGGAGGGGCTATATCACAGATACGCAGTATTTT
TRBV5-5	few	-	TRBJ2-1	CASSLGRERGNEQFF	TGTGCCAGCAGCTTGGGCCGGGAGAGGGGAAATGAGCAGTTCTTC